The 8 T cell receptor beta chains listed next were all sequenced from one sample in a study of cytomegalovirus exposure and HLA in healthy donors listed by TCRdb under 2017. The protocol used for the library was the immunoSEQ multiplex PCR assay. TCRdb stores this immuneACCESS table with in-frame sequences only. Part of the clones is absent; in the studies checked, under half of the shortfall reflects unresolved V genes, and no reason is known for the rest. The sample table contains about 130,000 clones; only one count was recorded for 80% to 90% of them. The top ten hold less than 8% of the sample. Source material: PBMCs. The receptor set was obtained from a young woman in good health and CMV-seropositive.

V is TRBV6-5 and J is TRBJ1-3, with D possibly being TRBD1 (5 bases). With 11 bases removed from V and 3 bases from J, the gap between germline ends came to 20 bases. The CDR3 runs 15 residues. Germline V gene sequence: CDR1 MNHEY, CDR2 SVGAGI. In DNA form, the CDR3 reads TGTGCCGATTACGACCGGACAAACCTTGGAAACACCATATATTTT. Amino acid sequence: CADYDRTNLGNTIYF.

V usage is TRBV19 and J usage is TRBJ2-7, with TRBD1 matching 7 bases. After removal of 3 bases from V and 4 bases from J, the junction contained 9 bases not matched to a gene. This CDR3 has 15 amino acids. Per the germline V gene, CDR1 is LNHDA and CDR2 is SQIVND (reference sequence). DNA of the CDR3: TGTGCCAGTAGTATCGCCCGGGACAGATTTTACGAGCAGTACTTC. This translates into CASSIARDRFYEQYF.

CDR3 in amino acids: CSVEDPFRRTYNEQFF. The CDR3 nucleotides read TGCAGCGTTGAAGATCCATTTAGGAGGACCTACAATGAGCAGTTCTTC. This sequence joins TRBV29-1 and TRBJ2-1; a weak D match, TRBD2 (5 bases). Germline loops: CDR1 SQVTM, CDR2 ANQGSEA. The V end was cut by 0 bases, the J end by 2 bases, with 14 bases between. This CDR3 has 16 residues.

V is TRBV28 and J is TRBJ1-5, with TRBD1 matching over 11 bases. V dropped 5 bases and J dropped 3; count of bases not matched to a gene: 9. From germline, CDR1 is MDHEN and CDR2 SYDVKM. The CDR3 is made up of 17 amino acids. The CDR3, as DNA: TGTGCCAGCAGTACCCTTGGACAGGGGGCCCTCAATCAGCCCCAGCATTTT. Residues: CASSTLGQGALNQPQHF.

V and J are TRBV4-1 and TRBJ2-1; D is ambiguous. The V gene lost 0 bases and the J gene lost 4 bases, with 10 bases spanning the gap. The CDR3 loop spans 15 amino acids. The germline gives CDR1 MGHRA, CDR2 YSYEKL. In nucleotides, the CDR3 is TGCGCCAGCAGCCAAGATCCAGGTGTTTACAATGAGCAGTTCTTC. Amino acid sequence: CASSQDPGVYNEQFF.

J is TRBJ2-6 and V is TRBV19; perhaps TRBD1 as D (6 bases). The CDR3 has 15 amino acids. Germline V gene sequence: CDR1 LNHDA, CDR2 SQIVND (reference sequence). With 6 bases removed from V and 0 bases from J, the gap between germline ends came to 9 bases. CDR3 sequence: CASSGQNSGANVLTF. The CDR3 DNA follows: TGTGCCAGTAGCGGACAGAACTCTGGGGCCAACGTCCTGACTTTC. Together with reference TRBV19 and TRBJ2-6, the CDR3 gives the full variable domain: DGGITQSPKYLFRKEGQNVTLSCEQNLNHDAMYWYRQDPGQGLRLIYYSQIVNDFQKGDIAEGYSVSREKKESFPLTVTSAQKNPTAFYLCASSGQNSGANVLTFGAGSRLTVL.

The chain recombines TRBV6-5 with TRBJ2-7; 8 positions agree with TRBD1. The CDR3 is 14 amino acids. The V and J ends lost 6 bases and 3 bases, in that order; junction bases with no gene match: 7. Germline V gene data show CDR1 as MNHEY and CDR2 as SVGAGI. This CDR3 reads CASRRTGSYYEQYF. CDR3 coding DNA: TGTGCCAGCAGAAGGACAGGGTCCTACTACGAGCAGTACTTC.

The chain couples TRBV6-1 to TRBJ1-6, with 8 nucleotides matching TRBD1. In germline, CDR1 is MNHNS, CDR2 SASEGT. This CDR3 contains 14 residues. J was trimmed by 7 bases and V by 7 bases; bases with no gene match: 6. The DNA for the CDR3 is TGTGCCAGCACAAGGACAGGGTTGAATTCACCCCTCCACTTT. Amino acid sequence: CASTRTGLNSPLHF.